This entry lists 31 T cell receptor beta chains sequenced from one sample in a study of CD8 T cells in ankylosing spondylitis. One entry per CDR3 protein results from TCRdb running MiXCR on the 5' RACE reads. Of 310,000 or so distinct CDR3 sequences in the sample, about 19% were seen once. The sequenced sample was blood, either unsorted or a sorted T cell fraction (not recorded which). These TCRs come from a male donor with ankylosing spondylitis or in good health (not recorded which).

J is TRBJ1-2 and V is TRBV20-1, with D possibly matching TRBD1 (6 bases). The CDR3 has 13 amino acids. Germline CDR1 and CDR2: DFQATT and SNEGSKA (reference sequence). The germline V and J ends were trimmed by 1 base and 0 bases, with 6 bases remaining between them. The CDR3 DNA sequence: TGCAGTGCTAGAGGGGACACTAACTATGGCTACACCTTC. It yields the protein CSARGDTNYGYTF.

The chain has TRBV27 and TRBJ1-3, with D maybe TRBD1 (5 bases). This CDR3 comprises 17 residues. Between the trimmed V and J ends, which lost 6 bases and 0 bases, there was a span of 18 bases. CDR1 is MNHEY, CDR2 SMNVEV, per germline (reference sequence). CDR3 sequence reads: CASRKNPGLASGNTIYF. Here the CDR3 DNA reads TGTGCCAGCAGGAAGAACCCGGGACTCGCCTCTGGAAACACCATATATTTT.

J is TRBJ2-5 and V is TRBV9; no firm D call. Germline assignment: CDR1 SGDLS and CDR2 YYNGEE. Trimming took 3 bases from V and 0 from J, leaving 12 bases between them. This CDR3 is built from 15 residues. CDR3 DNA sequence: TGTGCCAGCAGCGGGAAAGTAGAGTACCAAGAGACCCAGTACTTC. It codes for CASSGKVEYQETQYF. Full variable domain (rest looked up from reference TRBV9 and TRBJ2-5): DSGVTQTPKHLITATGQRVTLRCSPRSGDLSVYWYQQSLDQGLQFLIQYYNGEERAKGNILERFSAQQFPDLHSELNLSSLELGDSALYFCASSGKVEYQETQYFGPGTRLLVL.

The chain recombines TRBV7-6 with TRBJ2-1; TRBD1 matches at 9 bases. CDR1 is SGHVS and CDR2 is FNYEAQ in the germline V gene. Trimming removed 1 base from V and 5 bases from J; junction bases left unmatched: 0. The CDR3 loop spans 14 amino acids. The DNA for the CDR3 is TGTGCCAGCAGCTTAGGGGACAGGGACAATGAGCAGTTCTTC. As protein: CASSLGDRDNEQFF.

This chain joins TRBV12-3 or TRBV12-4 and TRBJ1-6, with 12 bases identical to TRBD1. This CDR3 has 16 amino acids. J gave up 8 bases and V 5 bases, and 7 bases lay outside the gene matches. The CDR3 sequence: CASSPGTGGGDSPLHF. The CDR3 nucleotides are TGTGCCAGCAGTCCCGGGACAGGGGGCGGGGATTCACCCCTCCACTTT.

In this sample, this clonotype turned up a few times. V and J are TRBV7-9 and TRBJ1-1; no clear D. V was clipped by 5 bases and J by 0 bases, with 10 bases between them. The V gene's germline CDR1 is SEHNR and CDR2 FQNEAQ (reference sequence). This CDR3 is built from 14 residues. CDR3 coding DNA: TGTGCCAGCAGCCATTTTTCCATGAACACTGAAGCTTTCTTT. It yields the protein CASSHFSMNTEAFF.

The table lists this clonotype with many counts. The rearrangement links TRBV29-1 to TRBJ1-2; D not certain. The CDR3 contains 12 residues. Germline CDR1 and CDR2: SQVTM and ANQGSEA. Deletions cut 3 bases from V and 5 bases from J, with 10 bases between. CDR3 DNA sequence: TGCAGCGTTGATCCGGGAGATTATGGCTACACCTTC. Amino acids: CSVDPGDYGYTF. The entire variable domain, with the rest obtained from reference TRBV29-1 and TRBJ1-2, is as follows: SAVISQKPSRDICQRGTSLTIQCQVDSQVTMMFWYRQQPGQSLTLIATANQGSEATYESGFVIDKFPISRPNLTFSTLTVSNMSPEDSSIYLCSVDPGDYGYTFGSGTRLTVV.

In this sample, this clonotype turned up many times. The chain carries TRBV12-3 or TRBV12-4 and TRBJ2-5; 10 positions match TRBD1. The CDR3 is 14 residues long. The V segment lost 5 bases and the J segment 4 bases; nucleotides outside the gene matches: 4. Here the CDR3 reads CASSETGGGETQYF. CDR3 in DNA: TGTGCCAGCAGTGAGACAGGGGGCGGAGAGACCCAGTACTTC.

This chain connects TRBV20-1 to TRBJ2-4; the D is unclear. Germline V gene lookup returns CDR1 DFQATT and CDR2 SNEGSKA (reference sequence). This CDR3 is 12 amino acids long. Trimming removed 0 bases from V and 10 bases from J, with 10 bases in between. The CDR3 spells CSARDPPGIQYF. CDR3 nucleotide sequence: TGCAGTGCTAGAGATCCCCCCGGGATTCAGTACTTC.

For the CDR3, the DNA is TGCGCCAGCAGCTGGCAGGGTTTGAATGAAAAACTGTTTTTT. Its translation: CASSWQGLNEKLFF. The chain is built from TRBV5-1 and TRBJ1-4; possible D gene TRBD1, 5 bases. V lost 3 bases, J lost 5 bases, and 11 bases lay in between. The CDR3 is made up of 14 amino acids. Germline V CDR1 and CDR2: SGHRS, YFSETQ.

Note on this clonotype: The junction and the germline gene differ at one end; a read error may be behind it. The genes are TRBV7-2 and TRBJ2-3, with D tentatively TRBD2 (5 bases). The CDR3 runs to 13 residues. In germline, CDR1 is SGHTA, CDR2 FQGNSA. The CDR3 region is CAISLEGLNTQYF. In nucleotides, the CDR3 is TGTGCCATCAGCTTAGAGGGTTTGAATACGCAGTATTTT.

This clonotype was counted at least ten times. The chain carries TRBV10-2 and TRBJ1-6; D is possibly TRBD1 (6 bases). Germline V CDR1 and CDR2: WSHSY, SAAADI. V dropped 10 bases and J dropped 0 bases, with 22 bases sitting between them. The CDR3 runs 18 residues. Here the CDR3 reads CAIPKSRGQSSYNSPLHF. The CDR3 nucleotides read TGCGCCATCCCAAAATCCAGGGGCCAAAGCTCCTATAATTCACCCCTCCACTTT.

The V and J genes are TRBV5-1 and TRBJ1-1, with TRBD1 as a possible D gene (5 bases). CDR1 is SGHRS, CDR2 YFSETQ, per germline. V lost 4 bases, J lost 6 bases, and 19 bases lay in between. The CDR3 spans 15 residues. CDR3 amino acids: CASSKEPRAYAEAFF. The CDR3 DNA reads as TGCGCCAGCAGCAAGGAGCCCAGGGCTTACGCTGAAGCTTTCTTT.

V gene TRBV10-2 combines with J gene TRBJ1-2; 9 bases fit TRBD1. V lost 4 bases, J lost 7 bases, and 7 bases stayed unmatched. Germline loops: CDR1 WSHSY, CDR2 SAAADI. There are 14 residues in the CDR3. As DNA, the CDR3 is TGCGCCAGCAGTGCGGGGGACAGGGTTCTTGGCTACACCTTC. This codes for CASSAGDRVLGYTF.

A few counts support this clonotype. The chain uses TRBV24-1 and TRBJ2-1; 10 bases align to TRBD1. The length of the CDR3 is 14 residues. V shed 5 bases and J 8 bases; nucleotides not matched to a gene: 5. From germline, CDR1 is KGHDR and CDR2 SFDVKD. The CDR3 spells CATSVRDRGYEQFF. In DNA form, the CDR3 reads TGTGCCACCAGTGTTCGGGACAGGGGATATGAGCAGTTCTTC.

The rearrangement links TRBV9 to TRBJ2-3; D gene ambiguous. V lost 0 bases and J lost 4, with 9 bases in between. The CDR3 runs 14 residues. From germline, CDR1 is SGDLS and CDR2 YYNGEE. The CDR3 reads CASSVDWGSDTQYF. DNA of the CDR3: TGTGCCAGCAGCGTAGATTGGGGATCAGATACGCAGTATTTT.

The CDR3 region has the DNA TGTGCCTGGAGCGGGGGCCAAGCTAACTATGGCTACACCTTC. It is translated as CAWSGGQANYGYTF. The chain links TRBV30 to TRBJ1-2, with D perhaps TRBD1 (6 bases). Germline V CDR1 and CDR2: GTSNPN, SVGIG (reference sequence). CDR3 length equals 14 residues. V lost 3 bases, J lost 0 bases, and 11 bases lay in between.

This rearrangement joins TRBV19 to TRBJ2-5, with D possibly being TRBD2 (5 bases). Germline values: CDR1 LNHDA, CDR2 SQIVND (reference sequence). V lost 1 base and J lost 5, with 14 bases in between. The CDR3 has 15 residues. Here the CDR3 reads CASSIGNWRGETQYF. CDR3 DNA sequence: TGTGCCAGTAGTATAGGAAACTGGCGAGGGGAGACCCAGTACTTC.

This clonotype has at least ten counts. V is TRBV10-3 and J is TRBJ1-5, with a tentative D call TRBD1 (5 bases). The germline CDR1 and CDR2 sequences are ENHRY and SYGVKD. Trimming pared 6 bases from V and 3 bases from J, leaving 15 bases between. The CDR3 is made up of 15 amino acids. This CDR3 reads CAIRSESGINQPQHF. CDR3 sequence (DNA): TGTGCCATCAGATCGGAATCAGGGATCAATCAGCCCCAGCATTTT.

This clonotype was observed many times. This chain uses TRBV2 with TRBJ2-3; D gene unclear. Germline V gene sequence: CDR1 SNHLY, CDR2 FYNNEI. This CDR3 comprises 12 residues. Trimming removed 4 bases from V and 1 base from J, with 3 bases in between. CDR3 sequence (DNA): TGTGCCAGCAGTGTAGGCACAGATACGCAGTATTTT. This sequence encodes CASSVGTDTQYF.

This clonotype occurred a few times. V gene TRBV2 combines with J gene TRBJ2-3; 8 bases line up with TRBD2. Losses at the gene ends were 8 bases for V and 4 bases for J; bases not matched to a gene: 11. From germline, CDR1 is SNHLY and CDR2 FYNNEI. The length of the CDR3 is 15 residues. For the CDR3, the DNA is TGTGCCAGCCTCGCCGAGCGGGGGCCGCCAGATACGCAGTATTTT. This codes for CASLAERGPPDTQYF.

As for this clonotype: This may stem from a read error, because a much larger clone lies one nucleotide away. This sequence joins TRBV5-1 and TRBJ2-1, with no clear D. Germline V CDR1 and CDR2: SGHRS, YFSETQ. This CDR3 spans 14 amino acids. CDR3 loop: CASSLRPSYNAQFF. In DNA form, the CDR3 reads TGCGCCAGCAGCTTGAGGCCCTCCTACAATGCGCAGTTCTTC.

The rearrangement joins TRBV7-3 to TRBJ1-2; unclear D gene. There are 16 residues in the CDR3. Germline V lookup: CDR1 SGHTA, CDR2 FQGTGA. Trimming removed 1 base from V and 3 bases from J, with 15 bases in between. CDR3 bases: TGTGCCAGCAGCTTAAGACTGGGCGGGAAGGACTATGGCTACACCTTC. Translated, it gives CASSLRLGGKDYGYTF.

This clonotype appeared a few times. CDR3 coding DNA: TGTGCCAGCACAGACAGGGGGAGAAACACCATATATTTT. Translating gives CASTDRGRNTIYF. J is TRBJ1-3 and V is TRBV12-3 or TRBV12-4; 9 nucleotides match TRBD1. This CDR3 is 13 amino acids long. Trimming cost V 7 bases and J 5 bases; bases outside gene matches: 3.

This clonotype was detected ten times or more. This chain connects TRBV28 to TRBJ2-1; 8 bases match TRBD2. This CDR3 is 12 amino acids long. V lost 10 bases and J lost 6; bases outside the gene matches: 5. Germline V gene lookup returns CDR1 MDHEN and CDR2 SYDVKM. In nucleotides, the CDR3 is TGTGCCACACAAGCGGGGGTCAATGAGCAGTTCTTC. Translating gives CATQAGVNEQFF.

This clonotype was detected only once. This may be a read error, as it is one base from a much larger clone. The chain employs TRBV20-1 and TRBJ1-2; D gene ambiguous. V gave up 4 bases and J gave up 1 base, with 7 bases separating them. Germline V CDR1 and CDR2: DFQATT, SNEGSKA (reference sequence). This CDR3 has 12 residues. The CDR3 protein is CSAIDDNYGYTF. The CDR3 nucleotides are TGCAGTGCTATCGACGATAACTATGGCTACACCTTC.

The chain recombines TRBV29-1 with TRBJ2-5; 7 bases line up with TRBD1. This CDR3 is 12 amino acids long. V dropped 7 bases and J dropped 2; count of bases not matched to a gene: 4. The V gene's germline CDR1 is SQVTM and CDR2 ANQGSEA. The CDR3 DNA sequence: TGCAGCGAGGAGGACAGGCAAGAGACCCAGTACTTC. Its protein is CSEEDRQETQYF.

This clonotype has at least ten counts. This rearrangement joins TRBV20-1 to TRBJ1-4; TRBD1 aligns across 7 bases. CDR3 length: 14 amino acids. The junction had 5 bases not matched to a gene; V was cut back by 1 base and J by 6 bases. Germline V CDR1 and CDR2: DFQATT, SNEGSKA (reference sequence). The CDR3 nucleotides read TGCAGTGCTAGAGGAGCAGGGGGGGATGAAAAACTGTTTTTT. It translates to CSARGAGGDEKLFF.

This clonotype was observed many times. CDR3 in DNA: TGTGCCAGCAGTCCCACAGGGGGTAACACCGGGGAGCTGTTTTTT. Its translation is CASSPTGGNTGELFF. V usage is TRBV12-3 or TRBV12-4 and J usage is TRBJ2-2, with 8 bases that match TRBD1. J lost 2 bases, V lost 5 bases, and 4 bases had no gene match. The CDR3 covers 15 residues.

The table lists this clonotype with a few counts. This chain joins TRBV3-1 and TRBJ2-2; D is perhaps TRBD1 (5 bases). Germline V gene lookup returns CDR1 LGHDT and CDR2 YNNKEL (reference sequence). There are 14 residues in the CDR3. V was trimmed by 3 bases and J by 4 bases, leaving 9 bases between them. CDR3 loop: CASSQQGATGELFF. CDR3 DNA: TGTGCCAGCAGCCAGCAGGGTGCCACCGGGGAGCTGTTTTTT.

The chain has TRBV18 and TRBJ2-2, with D maybe TRBD1 (6 bases). V gave up 2 bases and J gave up 6 bases, with 7 bases separating them. The CDR3 is made up of 13 amino acids. Germline V lookup: CDR1 KGHSH, CDR2 LQKENI. DNA for the CDR3: TGTGCCAGCTCACCATGGGGGCCCGGGGAGCTGTTTTTT. Protein: CASSPWGPGELFF.